This T cell receptor beta chain is from a study of T-cell reconstitution after alpha-beta-depleted transplantation in children. Overall study findings and caveats: Among T cells one year after transplant, newly produced cells accounted for most counts and diversity. Surviving recipient T cells and thymic progenitors accounted for the high day-60 TCRbeta diversity observed in some patients. Several hundred expanded graft clones reportedly gave rise to the alpha-beta T cells present about two months after transplant.

Construction of the TCRbeta library involved unique molecular identifiers. TCRdb reanalysed the PCR reads using MiXCR and keeps one entry per CDR3 protein. Here the sample spans 120,000 to 150,000 distinct CDR3 sequences, 8% to 10% being singletons. Germline V CDR1 and CDR2: DFQATT, SNEGSKA (reference sequence). CDR3 length equals 14 residues. With 2 bases removed from V and 4 bases from J, the gap between germline ends came to 13 bases. As concerns this clonotype: Its target is unknown.

The receptor's source is a female patient between 2 and 10 years old who had a stem cell transplant for congenital amegakaryocytic thrombocytopenia, so the T cells may come from the graft donor. The source was PBMCs, mostly from graft donor cells, collected 180 days after TCRalphabeta/CD19-depleted stem cell transplant. The genes are TRBV20-1 and TRBJ2-3, with a tentative D call TRBD2 (6 bases). CDR3 residues: CSARIWGGADTQYF. CDR3 bases: TGCAGTGCTAGAATATGGGGAGGCGCAGATACGCAGTATTTT.